This paragraph covers one T cell receptor (beta chain) sequence. The CDR3 runs to 16 residues. CDR1 and CDR2 from the germline V gene are SQVTM and ANQGSEA. The V gene end was trimmed by 3 bases and the J gene end by 2 bases; junction bases not matched to a gene: 10. The data are from a study of shared clonotypes between healthy human individuals. Only in-frame clones appear in the TCRdb table, and some are missing; sequencing was by immunoSEQ multiplex PCR. This table holds millions of clones, just over 90% found once. The TCR sequence derives from a man younger than 35 in good health. This rearrangement joins TRBV29-1 to TRBJ2-5; 9 nucleotides align to TRBD1. The sequencing sample was made of naive CD4+ T cells sorted from blood. Subset given: CD45RA+ positively selected. CDR3 nucleotide sequence: TGCAGCGTTGATGGGACAGGGAAAACCACTCAAGAGACCCAGTACTTC. Its protein product is CSVDGTGKTTQETQYF.